The 22 T cell receptor beta chains listed next were all sequenced from one sample in a study of Graves' ophthalmopathy and Graves' hyperthyroidism (dated by TCRdb to about 2018). The sample was run on an Illumina HiSeq 2000. TCR beta CDR3 regions were amplified from RNA transcripts for repertoire sequencing. HTBI primers and the Qiagen OneStep RT-PCR kit were used in a first-round RT-PCR, which was followed by a second-round multiplex PCR, size selection and purification. TCRdb reworked the public reads: Q25 trimming with fastp, MiXCR clone assembly, productive beta chains retained. Duplicate CDR3 protein sequences are folded into a single record with the most common DNA and genes. In this sample the table shows about 380,000 distinct CDR3 sequences, 15% to 17% of which occur a single time. Of the sample, approximately 7% falls within the top ten clones. Input material: peripheral blood. Every receptor here comes from a woman in her late teens or twenties with stable Graves' hyperthyroidism. Donor details come from another sample of the same person, matched by shared clones.

This clonotype has ten or more counts. The chain couples TRBV28 to TRBJ1-2; 9 bases are shared with TRBD1. V was pared by 6 bases and J by 7 bases, with 15 bases of the junction left unmatched. Germline lookup yields CDR1 MDHEN and CDR2 SYDVKM. This CDR3 contains 16 residues. The chain's CDR3 is CASSPGQGILGVGYTF. CDR3 in DNA: TGTGCCAGCAGCCCGGGACAGGGAATACTGGGAGTTGGCTACACCTTC.

This clonotype has ten or more counts. The chain employs TRBV15 and TRBJ2-2; D uncertain. This CDR3 comprises 14 residues. Trimming left V 4 bases short and J 0 bases short, with 6 bases between. The germline V gene has CDR1 LNHNV and CDR2 YYDKDF (reference sequence). The CDR3 DNA follows: TGTGCCACCAGCACAGAGACGAACACCGGGGAGCTGTTTTTT. It encodes CATSTETNTGELFF.

This clonotype came up many times. The chain couples TRBV18 to TRBJ2-7, with D perhaps matching TRBD1 (5 bases). The CDR3 has 15 amino acids. From germline, CDR1 is KGHSH and CDR2 LQKENI. Trimming left V 2 bases short and J 0 bases short, with 11 bases between. In DNA form, the CDR3 reads TGTGCCAGCTCACCAGGCACAGGCGACTCCTACGAGCAGTACTTC. Translating it yields CASSPGTGDSYEQYF.

This clonotype was counted ten times or more. The chain joins TRBV7-8 to TRBJ2-7; D assignment may be TRBD1 or TRBD2 (5 bases each). The CDR3 totals 15 residues. CDR1 SGHVS and CDR2 FQNEAQ come from the germline V gene. The V gene lost 2 bases and the J gene lost 2 bases, with 13 bases spanning the gap. The chain's CDR3 is CASSLSGTRAYEQYF. In DNA, the CDR3 is TGTGCCAGCAGCTTAAGTGGGACCCGCGCCTACGAGCAGTACTTC.

This clonotype was seen ten or more times. The gene calls are TRBV20-1 and TRBJ1-1; D gene unclear. This CDR3 is built from 13 residues. Germline CDR1 is DFQATT and CDR2 is SNEGSKA (reference sequence). Between the trimmed V and J ends, which lost 2 bases and 3 bases, there was a span of 10 bases. The CDR3 region has the DNA TGCAGTGCTAGACCCATAACTCACACTGAAGCTTTCTTT. Protein product: CSARPITHTEAFF.

This clonotype was seen many times. The V gene is TRBV28, the J gene TRBJ1-2, with D unresolved. The germline V and J ends were trimmed by 2 bases and 5 bases, with 12 bases remaining between them. The germline gives CDR1 MDHEN, CDR2 SYDVKM. This CDR3 contains 14 residues. Here the CDR3 DNA reads TGTGCCAGCAGTTTACTACGGGCAGCATATGGCTACACCTTC. Translating gives CASSLLRAAYGYTF.

The chain combines TRBV7-9 with TRBJ2-5; 13 nucleotides match TRBD2. This CDR3 comprises 15 residues. Looked up from germline, CDR1 is SEHNR and CDR2 is FQNEAQ (reference sequence). V lost 7 bases, J lost 5 bases, and 7 bases stayed unmatched. CDR3 residues: CASTRTSGGGETQYF. In nucleotides, the CDR3 is TGTGCCAGCACCCGGACTAGCGGGGGCGGGGAGACCCAGTACTTC.

Only a few counts were recorded for this clonotype. A read error may explain this, as a much larger clone is one base away. The CDR3 DNA reads TGTTCCAGCAGTGATTTCGGGGGGTCCTACGAGCAGTACTTC. This codes for CSSSDFGGSYEQYF. The J gene is TRBJ2-7, the V gene TRBV2; TRBD2 matches 7 bases. This CDR3 spans 14 amino acids. The V gene's germline CDR1 is SNHLY and CDR2 FYNNEI. Filled out from reference TRBV2 and TRBJ2-7, the complete variable domain reads EPEVTQTPSHQVTQMGQEVILRCVPISNHLYFYWYRQILGQKVEFLVSFYNNEISEKSEIFDDQFSVERPDGSNFTLKIRSTKLEDSAMYFCSSSDFGGSYEQYFGPGTRLTVT.

The gene calls are TRBV7-2 and TRBJ1-1; a weak D match, TRBD1 (5 bases). This CDR3 contains 15 residues. Germline-derived CDR1 and CDR2 are SGHTA and FQGNSA. V lost 5 bases, J lost 1 base, and 14 bases lay in between. The CDR3: CASSAWTRPNTEAFF. CDR3 nucleotides: TGTGCCAGCAGCGCCTGGACAAGACCGAACACTGAAGCTTTCTTT.

The J gene is TRBJ2-2, the V gene TRBV7-6; 9 nucleotides agree with TRBD1. V was clipped by 5 bases and J by 5 bases; unmatched bases: 12. From germline, CDR1 is SGHVS and CDR2 FNYEAQ. This CDR3 is built from 17 residues. The CDR3 protein is CASSRTGQGLGTGELFF. DNA for the CDR3: TGTGCCAGCAGCCGAACCGGACAGGGGTTAGGGACCGGGGAGCTGTTTTTT.

This clonotype was recorded at least ten times. This sequence joins TRBV7-2 and TRBJ1-1; no reliable D call. The germline CDR1 and CDR2 sequences are SGHTA and FQGNSA. The CDR3 is 15 amino acids. Trimming pared 1 base from V and 0 bases from J, leaving 9 bases between. CDR3 nucleotides: TGTGCCAGCAGCTTAGAGGCAATCATGAACACTGAAGCTTTCTTT. The encoded protein is CASSLEAIMNTEAFF.

A few counts support this clonotype. The gene calls are TRBV18 and TRBJ2-2, with D uncertain. The CDR3 consists of 12 residues. V lost 9 bases and J 0 bases, leaving 5 bases between the germline ends. Germline lookup yields CDR1 KGHSH and CDR2 LQKENI. CDR3 in DNA: TGTGCCAGTAAACCGAACACCGGGGAGCTGTTTTTT. This encodes CASKPNTGELFF.

This clonotype was seen at least ten times. The chain links TRBV6-2 or TRBV6-3 to TRBJ2-7, with D perhaps TRBD1 (6 bases). V lost 7 bases and J lost 5, with 27 bases in between. This CDR3 has 17 amino acids. CDR1 and CDR2 (germline): MNHEY, SVGEGT. Here the CDR3 reads CASTHYLTGTYTHEQYF. Here the CDR3 DNA reads TGTGCCAGCACCCACTACCTTACAGGGACCTATACCCACGAGCAGTACTTC.

At least ten counts were recorded for this clonotype. The chain couples TRBV20-1 to TRBJ1-2; TRBD1 agrees at 8 bases. J was trimmed by 8 bases and V by 3 bases; bases with no gene match: 8. Germline V gene sequence: CDR1 DFQATT, CDR2 SNEGSKA (reference sequence). The CDR3 spans 13 residues. CDR3 sequence (DNA): TGCAGTGCTAGGACAACAGGGGGACGGGGCTACACCTTC. Protein sequence: CSARTTGGRGYTF.

The sample holds many counts of this clonotype. The chain carries TRBV20-1 and TRBJ1-5; D is perhaps TRBD1 (6 bases). Deletions cut 3 bases from V and 5 bases from J, with 11 bases between. The length of the CDR3 is 13 residues. Germline loops: CDR1 DFQATT, CDR2 SNEGSKA (reference sequence). This chain's CDR3 is CSASLGGDQPQHF. The DNA of the CDR3 is TGCAGTGCTAGCCTAGGGGGAGATCAGCCCCAGCATTTT.

This clonotype was picked up many times. This chain joins TRBV20-1 and TRBJ2-7; tentatively, D is TRBD1 or TRBD2 (7 bases each). The germline V gene has CDR1 DFQATT and CDR2 SNEGSKA (reference sequence). V dropped 1 base and J dropped 3 bases, with 19 bases sitting between them. The CDR3 spans 16 residues. CDR3 residues: CSARGLQGGSSYEQYF. DNA of the CDR3: TGCAGTGCTAGAGGACTCCAGGGGGGGAGTAGCTACGAGCAGTACTTC.

This clonotype has ten or more counts. The chain carries TRBV12-3 or TRBV12-4 and TRBJ1-2; D might be TRBD1 (6 bases). This CDR3 has 14 residues. V lost 1 base to trimming and J lost 5 bases, with 11 bases between them. In DNA, the CDR3 is TGTGCCAGCAGTTTAGGGGGGGGCCAATATGGCTACACCTTC. This gives the protein CASSLGGGQYGYTF.

The sample holds a few counts of this clonotype. The rearrangement links TRBV19 to TRBJ1-5; 11 bases are shared with TRBD1. CDR3 length: 12 residues. Per the germline V gene, CDR1 is LNHDA and CDR2 is SQIVND (reference sequence). The V gene end was trimmed by 6 bases and the J gene end by 11 bases; junction bases not matched to a gene: 3. The CDR3 DNA is TGTGCCAGTAGGCGGGACAGGGGGTCCCAGCATTTT. As protein: CASRRDRGSQHF.

This clonotype has ten or more counts. The CDR3 protein is CAIKIQGPYGYTF. The CDR3 DNA follows: TGTGCCATCAAAATACAGGGTCCCTATGGCTACACCTTC. The gene calls are TRBV10-3 and TRBJ1-2, with D possibly matching TRBD1 (6 bases). The CDR3 loop spans 13 amino acids. Germline assignment: CDR1 ENHRY and CDR2 SYGVKD. With 7 bases removed from V and 4 bases from J, the gap between germline ends came to 13 bases.

This clonotype was recorded many times. The V gene is TRBV12-3 or TRBV12-4, the J gene TRBJ1-1; a weak D match, TRBD1 (5 bases). This CDR3 has 12 residues. V was shortened by 3 bases and J by 8 bases, with 10 bases between the two germline ends. CDR3 sequence reads: CASSLGPAEAFF. CDR3 bases: TGTGCCAGCAGTTTGGGGCCGGCGGAAGCTTTCTTT.

This clonotype was found many times. The chain joins TRBV20-1 to TRBJ2-5; a weak D match, TRBD2 (6 bases). The germline gives CDR1 DFQATT, CDR2 SNEGSKA (reference sequence). The V end lost 6 bases, the J end lost 4 bases, and 21 bases lay between the germline ends. The length of the CDR3 is 15 residues. The CDR3 coding sequence is TGCAGTGCGCGACCCCCCCGGGGAGGAGGAGAGACCCAGTACTTC. This sequence encodes CSARPPRGGGETQYF.

V and J are TRBV6-1 and TRBJ2-7; a possible D gene is TRBD1 (5 bases). The V end lost 8 bases, the J end lost 4 bases, and 18 bases lay between the germline ends. CDR3 length: 14 amino acids. Germline lookup yields CDR1 MNHNS and CDR2 SASEGT. CDR3 residues: CASWAGFPFYEQYF. In DNA, the CDR3 is TGTGCCAGCTGGGCAGGGTTCCCCTTTTACGAGCAGTACTTC.